This T cell receptor beta chain was retrieved from a study of CD8+CD57+ T cells in acquired aplastic anemia. Turning to the study itself: On average, sorted CD4+ and CD8+ cells gave approximately 3.1 ug of DNA. Findings and caveats of the study: Around 27 was the count of CD8+ CDR3 sequences that patients shared with controls.

TCR beta VDJ and CDR3 were profiled, and genomic DNA was the template. TCRdb ran MiXCR on the reads and lists one entry per CDR3 protein. The table has a few hundred thousand distinct CDR3 sequences, roughly 35% seen once. This clonotype showed up many times. The antigen is not known. The specimen sequenced was sorted CD4+, CD8+, or CD8+CD57+ T cells (not recorded which) from PBMCs. This TCR came from a human donor in good health, serving as a control.

The CDR3 is CASSSGQNTEAFF. CDR3 DNA sequence: TGTGCCAGCAGCTCGGGACAGAACACTGAAGCTTTCTTT. V usage is TRBV7-3 and J usage is TRBJ1-1; D may be TRBD1 (6 bases). The CDR3 loop spans 13 amino acids. V lost 4 bases and J 1 base, leaving 7 bases between the germline ends. The germline V gene encodes CDR1 SGHTA and CDR2 FQGTGA.